This T cell receptor (beta chain) comes out of a study of T cells in Graves' hyperthyroidism and ophthalmopathy. Whole-study context: Peripheral blood samples were taken at initial diagnosis, prior to any treatment.

Exclusion of patients followed from uncontrolled infection, other autoimmune disease, pregnancy or lactation. Study-wide results and limits: Peripheral blood also featured most of the thyroid clonotypes expanded above 0.001.

The CDR3 runs 13 residues. Germline V gene data show CDR1 as MNHEY and CDR2 as SVGEGT. V lost 5 bases, J lost 4 bases, and 12 bases lay in between. Amplified TCR beta CDR3 regions derived from RNA transcripts. An initial round of RT-PCR targeting the TCR CDR3 relied on the HTBI primer set. TCRdb used MiXCR to reprocess the multiplex PCR reads, holding one entry per CDR3 protein. In the table there are 350,000 to 450,000 distinct CDR3 sequences, more than 13% of which are singletons. This clonotype was recorded at least ten times. Its antigen is still unknown. Sequencing used blood. The sequence derives from a man between 50 and 59 years old with Graves' ophthalmopathy. The chain uses TRBV6-2 or TRBV6-3 and TRBJ2-7; D might be TRBD1 or TRBD2, each matching 7 bases. The CDR3 spells CASSAGGGYEQYF. CDR3 coding DNA: TGTGCCAGCAGTGCAGGGGGAGGGTACGAGCAGTACTTC.